A single sample gave rise to the 12 T cell receptor beta chains below, sequenced in a study of HIV-infected patients and healthy controls. Alpha and beta constant-region primers primed reverse transcription of around 0.5 ug RNA. Each of the alpha and beta chains got its own library through chain-specific third strand synthesis with indices. TCRdb recomputed calls from the 5' RACE reads with MiXCR, one row per CDR3 protein. The data contain roughly 10,000 distinct CDR3 sequences, over 7% of them singletons. All unsorted peripheral T cells were captured because whole blood was used without fractionation. Material: blood. Every receptor here comes from an adult in good health.

This clonotype was seen ten or more times. The genes are TRBV7-2 and TRBJ2-1; perhaps TRBD1 as D (6 bases). The CDR3 extends over 13 amino acids. V lost 5 bases to trimming and J lost 6 bases, with 11 bases between them. Germline CDR1 SGHTA, CDR2 FQGNSA. The CDR3 loop is CASSTGPANEQFF. The CDR3 bases are TGTGCCAGCAGCACAGGGCCAGCCAATGAGCAGTTCTTC.

By its share, this clonotype is medium-sized (0.01 to 0.1%). The chain links TRBV18 to TRBJ1-2; 7 positions agree with TRBD1. Germline V lookup: CDR1 KGHSH, CDR2 LQKENI. V lost 3 bases to trimming and J lost 8 bases; unmatched junction nucleotides: 3. CDR3 size: 12 residues. CDR3 region: CASSPWTGGYTF. The CDR3 DNA is TGTGCCAGCTCACCTTGGACAGGCGGCTACACCTTC.

In its sample, this clonotype ranks as medium-sized (0.01 to 0.1%). The chain has TRBV5-4 and TRBJ2-1, with D possibly being TRBD1 (5 bases). V dropped 1 base and J dropped 2 bases, with 13 bases sitting between them. The CDR3 is made up of 16 amino acids. From germline, CDR1 is SGHNT and CDR2 YYREEE (reference sequence). CDR3 amino acids: CASSLPGRVAYNEQFF. CDR3 bases: TGTGCCAGCAGCTTGCCTGGCAGGGTGGCCTACAATGAGCAGTTCTTC.

This chain uses TRBV7-2 with TRBJ2-3; TRBD2 aligns across 10 bases. J gave up 7 bases and V 5 bases, and 9 bases lay outside the gene matches. This CDR3 has 15 amino acids. Germline CDR1 is SGHTA and CDR2 is FQGNSA. As DNA, the CDR3 is TGTGCCAGCAGCCGCGAGGGACTAGCGCGAAATACGCAGTATTTT. This encodes CASSREGLARNTQYF.

This clonotype was detected many times. The chain couples TRBV5-1 to TRBJ2-7; 10 positions agree with TRBD1. J was trimmed by 3 bases and V by 5 bases; bases with no gene match: 5. Per the germline V gene, CDR1 is SGHRS and CDR2 is YFSETQ. This CDR3 has 14 residues. CDR3 in DNA: TGCGCCAGCAGAATGGGACAGGGGATCTACGAGCAGTACTTC. Translation: CASRMGQGIYEQYF.

This chain connects TRBV29-1 to TRBJ2-3; no reliable D call. Germline V gives CDR1 SQVTM, CDR2 ANQGSEA. With 4 bases removed from V and 0 bases from J, the gap between germline ends came to 11 bases. This CDR3 has 14 amino acids. This CDR3 reads CSVGPFTSTDTQYF. CDR3 bases: TGCAGCGTTGGCCCATTCACTAGCACAGATACGCAGTATTTT.

This clonotype was observed at least ten times. V and J are TRBV12-3 or TRBV12-4 and TRBJ2-1, with unresolved D. The CDR3 sequence is 16 residues long. Between the trimmed V and J ends, which lost 2 bases and 1 base, there was a span of 12 bases. The CDR3 DNA reads TGTGCCAGCAGTTTACCGGTAGGCAGATCCTACAATGAGCAGTTCTTC. Its translation: CASSLPVGRSYNEQFF.

This clonotype is termed medium-sized. The chain links TRBV12-3 or TRBV12-4 to TRBJ1-1; no firm D call. Trimming shortened V by 3 bases and J by 2 bases, and 7 bases separated the two germline ends. The CDR3 contains 13 residues. CDR3 region: CASSLTDNTEAFF. DNA of the CDR3: TGTGCCAGCAGTTTGACCGACAACACTGAAGCTTTCTTT.

This clonotype was detected many times. The chain recombines TRBV2 with TRBJ2-1; D may correspond to TRBD1 or TRBD2 (7 bases each). The V gene's germline CDR1 is SNHLY and CDR2 FYNNEI. The CDR3 sequence is 14 residues long. V lost 6 bases and J 9 bases, leaving 18 bases between the germline ends. In nucleotides, the CDR3 is TGTGCCAGCAGGGGAGGGGTAGGGGGCGTTGAGCAGTTCTTC. This gives the protein CASRGGVGGVEQFF.

By frequency in the sample, this clonotype is medium-sized (0.01 to 0.1%). This sequence joins TRBV10-3 and TRBJ1-5; weak D call: TRBD1 (6 bases). The CDR3 consists of 13 residues. Between the trimmed V and J ends, which lost 3 bases and 11 bases, there was a span of 14 bases. The V gene's germline CDR1 is ENHRY and CDR2 SYGVKD. The CDR3 protein is CAISDQTRGSQHF. CDR3 bases: TGTGCCATCAGTGATCAAACAAGGGGGTCCCAGCATTTT.

The chain couples TRBV6-1 to TRBJ1-1; D is perhaps TRBD1 (5 bases). Germline V CDR1 and CDR2: MNHNS, SASEGT. This CDR3 is 13 amino acids long. V shed 8 bases and J shed 6 bases, with 16 bases lying between them. In DNA, the CDR3 is TGTGCCAGCCTGAGGAGGGGCATACCTGAAGCTTTCTTT. Its translation: CASLRRGIPEAFF.

The table lists this clonotype with many counts. The chain employs TRBV12-3 or TRBV12-4 and TRBJ2-1; the D gene is possibly TRBD1 (6 bases). Trimming pared 6 bases from V and 5 bases from J, leaving 14 bases between. The CDR3 totals 14 residues. The CDR3 loop reads CASSFRDTNNEQFF. The CDR3 DNA reads as TGTGCCAGCAGCTTCCGGGACACCAACAATGAGCAGTTCTTC.